This TCR beta chain was recovered during a study of T cells after yellow fever vaccination. The study, taken as a whole, reports: Researchers noted that a small share of clonotypes showed up in both CD4 and CD8 compartments.

This clonotype showed up many times. What it binds is unknown. The CDR3 extends over 17 amino acids. The V segment lost 9 bases and the J segment 1 base; nucleotides outside the gene matches: 13. Germline V CDR1 and CDR2: KGHDR, SFDVKD. For TCR, cDNA came from 5'RACE template switching, which added a universal primer site and UMIs. TCRdb fed the 5' RACE reads into MiXCR, producing one record per CDR3 protein. Here the sample spans 200,000 to 300,000 distinct CDR3 sequences, roughly 6.2% being singletons. The sequence came from a man aged 25-45 years who received the YFV17D yellow fever vaccine. The V gene is TRBV24-1, the J gene TRBJ2-3; TRBD1 aligns across 9 bases. This specimen was CD4+ T cells sorted from PBMCs, taken on the day of the yellow fever booster vaccination. The DNA of the CDR3 is TGTGCCACCTCGCGAAGGACAGGGGTCAAGGGCACAGATACGCAGTATTTT. Translating it yields CATSRRTGVKGTDTQYF.